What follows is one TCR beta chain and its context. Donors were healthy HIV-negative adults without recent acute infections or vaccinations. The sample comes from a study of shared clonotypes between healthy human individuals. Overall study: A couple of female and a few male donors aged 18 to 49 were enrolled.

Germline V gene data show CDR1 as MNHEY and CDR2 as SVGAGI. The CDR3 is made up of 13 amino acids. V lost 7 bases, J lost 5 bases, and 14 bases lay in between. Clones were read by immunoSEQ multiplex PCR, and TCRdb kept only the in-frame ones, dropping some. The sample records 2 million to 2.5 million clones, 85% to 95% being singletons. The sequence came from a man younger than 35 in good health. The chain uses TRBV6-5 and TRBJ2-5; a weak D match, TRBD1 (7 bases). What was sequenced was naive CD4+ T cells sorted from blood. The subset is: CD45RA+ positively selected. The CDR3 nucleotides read TGTGCCAGCATCGCACCAGGGGGGGAGACCCAGTACTTC. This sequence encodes CASIAPGGETQYF.